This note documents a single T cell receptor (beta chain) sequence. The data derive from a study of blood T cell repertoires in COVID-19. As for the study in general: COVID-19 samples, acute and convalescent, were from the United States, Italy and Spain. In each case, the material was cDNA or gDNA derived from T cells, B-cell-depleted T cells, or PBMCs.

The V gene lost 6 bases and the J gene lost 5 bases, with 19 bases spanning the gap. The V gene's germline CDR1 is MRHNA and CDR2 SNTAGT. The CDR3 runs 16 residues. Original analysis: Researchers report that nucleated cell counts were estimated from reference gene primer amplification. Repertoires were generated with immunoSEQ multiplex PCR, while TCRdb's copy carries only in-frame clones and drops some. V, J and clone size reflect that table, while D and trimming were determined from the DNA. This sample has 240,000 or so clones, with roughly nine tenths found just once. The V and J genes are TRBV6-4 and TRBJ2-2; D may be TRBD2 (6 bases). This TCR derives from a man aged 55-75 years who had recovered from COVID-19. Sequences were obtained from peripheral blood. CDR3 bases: TGTGCCAGCAGCCCTTCTAGCGCACTAAGGACCGGGGAGCTGTTTTTT. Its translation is CASSPSSALRTGELFF.